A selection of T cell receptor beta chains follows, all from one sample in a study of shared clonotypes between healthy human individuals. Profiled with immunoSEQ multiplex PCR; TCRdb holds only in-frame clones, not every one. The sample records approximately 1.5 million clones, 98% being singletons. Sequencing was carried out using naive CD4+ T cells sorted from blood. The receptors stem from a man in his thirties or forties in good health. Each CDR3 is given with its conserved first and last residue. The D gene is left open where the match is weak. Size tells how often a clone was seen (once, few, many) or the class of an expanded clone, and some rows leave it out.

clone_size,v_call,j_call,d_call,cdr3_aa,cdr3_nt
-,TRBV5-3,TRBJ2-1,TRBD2,CARSLRTGQAGTSGKHDEQFF,TGTGCCAGAAGCTTGCGGACGGGACAGGCAGGGACTAGCGGGAAGCATGATGAGCAGTTCTTC
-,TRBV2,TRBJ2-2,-,CASSYLTGELFF,TGTGCCAGCAGTTACCTGACCGGGGAGCTGTTTTTT
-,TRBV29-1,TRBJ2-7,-,CSARDGPYEQYF,TGCAGCGCCCGGGACGGACCCTACGAGCAGTACTTC
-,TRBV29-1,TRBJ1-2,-,CSVEARQALNYGYTF,TGCAGCGTCGAAGCGAGACAGGCCCTTAACTATGGCTACACCTTC
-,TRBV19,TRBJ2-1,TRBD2,CASSKQLAGIYNEQFF,TGTGCCAGTAGTAAGCAACTAGCGGGCATATACAATGAGCAGTTCTTC
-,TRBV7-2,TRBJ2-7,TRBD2,CASSLAGAGTSGYEQYF,TGTGCCAGCAGCTTAGCCGGGGCGGGGACTAGCGGGTACGAGCAGTACTTC
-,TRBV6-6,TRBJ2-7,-,CASSYSGRTYEQYF,TGTGCCAGCAGTTACTCAGGGAGAACCTACGAGCAGTACTTC
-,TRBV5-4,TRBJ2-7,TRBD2,CASSNKRDSYEQYF,TGTGCCAGCAGTAATAAGCGGGACTCCTACGAGCAGTACTTC
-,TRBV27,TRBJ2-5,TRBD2,CASSLGLAGTYQETQYF,TGTGCCAGCAGTTTAGGGCTAGCGGGGACGTACCAAGAGACCCAGTACTTC
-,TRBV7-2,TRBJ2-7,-,CASSLVSYEQYF,TGTGCCAGCAGCTTAGTGTCATACGAGCAGTACTTC
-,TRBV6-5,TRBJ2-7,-,CAWYYSGPFYEQYF,TGTGCCTGGTACTACTCGGGGCCATTCTACGAGCAGTACTTC
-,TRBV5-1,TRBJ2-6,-,CASSLGRDPTDF,TGCGCCAGCAGCTTGGGTCGGGACCCCACCGATTTC
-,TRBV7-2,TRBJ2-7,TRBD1,CASRGQGKYEQYF,TGTGCCAGCAGAGGACAGGGTAAATACGAGCAGTACTTC
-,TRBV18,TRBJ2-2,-,CASSQTHNTGELFF,TGTGCCAGCTCACAGACACATAACACCGGGGAGCTGTTTTTT
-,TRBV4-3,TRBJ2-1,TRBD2,CASSQSAGGNSGYNEQFF,TGCGCCAGCAGCCAATCCGCGGGAGGAAATTCTGGGTACAATGAGCAGTTCTTC
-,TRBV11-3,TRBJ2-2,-,CASSLSSGELFF,TGTGCCAGCAGCTTAAGCTCCGGGGAGCTGTTTTTT
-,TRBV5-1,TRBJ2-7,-,CASSLVRGSHEQYF,TGCGCCAGCAGCTTGGTAAGGGGATCCCACGAGCAGTACTTC
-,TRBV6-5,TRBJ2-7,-,CASSPLKGEQYF,TGTGCCAGCAGTCCGCTGAAAGGCGAGCAGTACTTC
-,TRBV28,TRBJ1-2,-,CASSLAGTHYGYTF,TGTGCCAGCAGTTTAGCAGGGACCCACTATGGCTACACCTTC
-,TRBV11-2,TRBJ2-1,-,CASSLNRHNEQFF,TGTGCCAGCAGCTTAAACAGACACAATGAGCAGTTCTTC
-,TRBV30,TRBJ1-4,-,CAWSASRGVYEKLFF,TGTGCCTGGAGCGCCTCTCGGGGTGTATATGAAAAACTGTTTTTT
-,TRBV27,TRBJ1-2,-,CASSPWAVGGGYTF,TGTGCCAGCAGTCCTTGGGCGGTCGGCGGGGGCTACACCTTC
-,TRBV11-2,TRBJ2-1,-,CASSSRTPLGEQFF,TGTGCCAGCAGCTCCCGGACGCCGTTGGGTGAGCAGTTCTTC
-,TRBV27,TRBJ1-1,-,CASSTTNRNTEAFF,TGTGCCAGCAGTACCACCAACAGAAACACTGAAGCTTTCTTT
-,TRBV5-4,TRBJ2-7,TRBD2,CASRTGTSAEQYF,TGTGCCAGCAGGACGGGGACTAGCGCCGAGCAGTACTTC
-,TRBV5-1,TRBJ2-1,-,CASSLLGGLAASGLYNEQFF,TGCGCCAGCAGCTTGCTCGGGGGCCTAGCGGCGAGCGGACTGTACAATGAGCAGTTCTTC
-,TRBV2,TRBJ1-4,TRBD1,CATRANRGRFRSNEKLFF,TGTGCCACCCGGGCAAACAGGGGCCGCTTTCGGTCTAATGAAAAACTGTTTTTT
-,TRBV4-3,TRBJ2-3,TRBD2,CASSQRGSGDTQYF,TGCGCCAGCAGCCAGCGGGGGTCTGGAGATACGCAGTATTTT
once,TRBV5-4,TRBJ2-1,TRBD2,CASSLMGLAGNNEQFF,TGTGCCAGCAGCTTGATGGGACTAGCGGGAAACAATGAGCAGTTCTTC
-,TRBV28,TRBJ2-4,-,CASSLLGAQNIQYF,TGTGCCAGCAGTTTACTTGGCGCGCAAAACATTCAGTACTTC
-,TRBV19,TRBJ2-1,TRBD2,CASSIGLAGGSWGDEQFF,TGTGCCAGTAGTATAGGACTAGCGGGAGGGTCCTGGGGGGATGAGCAGTTCTTC
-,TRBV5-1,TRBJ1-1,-,CASGRGQGRTEAFF,TGCGCCAGCGGGAGAGGGCAGGGGAGGACTGAAGCTTTCTTT
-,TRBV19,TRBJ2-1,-,CASSRTSFHEQFF,TGTGCCAGTAGTCGAACTAGTTTCCATGAGCAGTTCTTC
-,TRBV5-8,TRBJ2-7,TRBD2,CASVYGEGRGYEQYF,TGTGCCAGCGTATATGGGGAGGGACGGGGATACGAGCAGTACTTC
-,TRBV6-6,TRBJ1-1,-,CASSYWVPMNTEAFF,TGTGCCAGCAGTTATTGGGTACCTATGAACACTGAAGCTTTCTTT